The source of this T cell receptor beta chain is a study of beta chain features in type 1 diabetes. Study-level results: Type 1 diabetes patients showed a moderate but significant shortening of TCRB CDR3s in all four CD4+ subsets.

Per germline, CDR1 SNHLY and CDR2 FYNNEI. The CDR3 has 14 residues. V lost 6 bases and J 9 bases, leaving 18 bases between the germline ends. Investigators reverse transcribed all isolated RNA, so they sequenced expressed TCRB transcripts. Sequencing used immunoSEQ multiplex PCR; TCRdb keeps in-frame clones, though not all of them. The sample includes 200,000 to 300,000 clones, about 11% of them seen just once. This clone was seen more than once but under ten times. The antigen remains undetermined. The chain combines TRBV2 with TRBJ2-1; TRBD2 is a possible D gene (5 bases). The sequencing sample was made of naive CD4+ T cells from blood. The receptor's source is a man aged 25 to 45 with type 1 diabetes. The CDR3 DNA reads as TGTGCCAGCAGGGCGCGAGAACGAGGAGGTGAGCAGTTCTTC. It translates to CASRARERGGEQFF.